This T cell receptor (beta chain) was identified in a study of OX40 agonist ivuxolimab in advanced cancers. Across the whole study: Ivuxolimab, an antibody acting as an agonist of OX40 (CD134), was used to treat patients. General study findings and limits: Clonal expansion from baseline to week 6 occurred in both CD4+ and CD8+ T cells.

TCRdb's copy holds only in-frame clones and misses some; the assay was immunoSEQ multiplex PCR. This table holds tens of thousands of clones, around 83% found once. Patients were excluded for autoimmune disease history or systemic immunosuppression. Remarks on this clone: Antigen specificity is unknown.

CDR1 is PRHDT, CDR2 FYEKMQ, per germline (reference sequence). Trimming cost V 4 bases and J 3 bases; bases outside gene matches: 8. The CDR3 has 15 amino acids. The rearrangement uses TRBV13 and TRBJ2-7, with 8 bases identical to TRBD1. This sample comprised CD4+ or CD8+ T cells sorted from blood, obtained in a trial of the OX40 agonist ivuxolimab. The TCR comes from an adult with an advanced solid tumor such as melanoma, head and neck, liver or kidney cancer. The CDR3 spells CASSSPDRGLYEQYF. CDR3 nucleotide sequence: TGTGCCAGCAGCTCTCCCGACAGGGGCCTCTACGAGCAGTACTTC.